A single sample is the source of the 10 T cell receptor beta chains below, sequenced in a study of beta chain features in type 1 diabetes. Study results and caveats: Shorter TCRB CDR3s, moderately but significantly so, were found in Type 1 diabetes patients in all four CD4+ subsets.

Antigens for these TCRs are unknown. Sequenced material consisted of expressed TCRB transcripts (all of the isolated RNA was reverse transcribed). Repertoires were generated with immunoSEQ multiplex PCR, while TCRdb's copy carries only in-frame clones and drops some. The sample has about 390,000 clones, roughly 9.8% seen once. Sequencing used central memory CD4+ T cells from blood. The receptors derive from a man aged 25-40 years with type 1 diabetes.

This clone occurred a few times. The CDR3 is CASSAAGLAGGEQFF. For the CDR3, the DNA is TGTGCCAGCAGTGCGGCGGGACTAGCGGGTGGGGAGCAGTTCTTC. The J gene is TRBJ2-1, the V gene TRBV2; 12 bases match TRBD2. CDR1 and CDR2 from the germline V gene are SNHLY and FYNNEI. J was trimmed by 10 bases and V by 4 bases; bases with no gene match: 8. CDR3 size: 15 residues.

This clone was seen at least ten times. CDR3 coding DNA: TGTGCCAGCAGTAGGGACGTCCAAAGGCAGTACTTC. Protein: CASSRDVQRQYF. This rearrangement joins TRBV6-6 to TRBJ2-7; D possibly uses TRBD1 or TRBD2 (5 bases each). Germline CDR1 is MNHNY and CDR2 is SVGAGI (reference sequence). The CDR3 sequence is 12 residues long. V was clipped by 5 bases and J by 9 bases, with 14 bases between them.

V usage is TRBV11-3 and J usage is TRBJ2-6; either TRBD1 or TRBD2 may supply D (6 bases each). V lost 4 bases and J lost 2, with 15 bases in between. Germline V CDR1 and CDR2: SGHNT, YENEEA. This CDR3 has 17 amino acids. CDR3 loop: CASSSPKGGTGANVLTF. DNA of the CDR3: TGTGCCAGCAGCTCCCCAAAGGGGGGTACTGGGGCCAACGTCCTGACTTTC.

This clone was found a few times. The chain links TRBV6-6 to TRBJ2-1, with TRBD1 matching over 9 bases. Germline loops: CDR1 MNHNY, CDR2 SVGAGI (reference sequence). The junction had 7 bases not matched to a gene; V was cut back by 5 bases and J by 5 bases. The CDR3 is made up of 15 amino acids. The CDR3, as DNA: TGTGCCAGCAGTCCTGGGACAGGGCTGAACAATGAGCAGTTCTTC. Translated: CASSPGTGLNNEQFF.

The chain employs TRBV5-4 and TRBJ2-2, with TRBD1 identical over 11 bases. CDR1 and CDR2 (germline): SGHNT, YYREEE (reference sequence). The junction had 11 bases not matched to a gene; V was cut back by 4 bases and J by 6 bases. The length of the CDR3 is 17 residues. The CDR3 DNA sequence: TGTGCCAGCAGCCCGGGACAGGGGGGGACAGGGGCCGGGGAGCTGTTTTTT. Translation gives CASSPGQGGTGAGELFF.

Many counts were recorded for this clone. Other nucleotide sequences in the sample specify the same CDR3. This chain joins TRBV2 and TRBJ2-1; TRBD2 might be the D (5 bases). V was trimmed by 3 bases and J by 2 bases, leaving 8 bases between them. The CDR3 is 14 amino acids. Germline values: CDR1 SNHLY, CDR2 FYNNEI. The CDR3 nucleotides read TGTGCCAGCAGTGACCCGGGGACCTACAATGAGCAGTTCTTC. The encoded protein is CASSDPGTYNEQFF. Complete variable domain (other parts from reference TRBV2 and TRBJ2-1): EPEVTQTPSHQVTQMGQEVILRCVPISNHLYFYWYRQILGQKVEFLVSFYNNEISEKSEIFDDQFSVERPDGSNFTLKIRSTKLEDSAMYFCASSDPGTYNEQFFGPGTRLTVL.

This clone was picked up a small number of times. The chain employs TRBV19 and TRBJ2-7, with D perhaps TRBD1 (6 bases). The ends were cut back, 7 bases at V and 3 bases at J, with 13 bases in the middle. Germline V gene lookup returns CDR1 LNHDA and CDR2 SQIVND (reference sequence). The CDR3 length is 13 residues. The CDR3 here is CASIGQKSYEQYF. The CDR3 bases are TGTGCCAGTATAGGACAGAAAAGCTACGAGCAGTACTTC.

This clone has more than one count but fewer than ten. The sample holds other DNA sequences that translate to the same CDR3. The chain carries TRBV28 and TRBJ1-1; 7 nucleotides match TRBD1. The V gene end was trimmed by 3 bases and the J gene end by 11 bases; junction bases not matched to a gene: 6. The CDR3 runs 12 residues. CDR1 is MDHEN and CDR2 is SYDVKM in the germline V gene. The CDR3 DNA reads as TGTGCCAGCAGTTTGACACAGGGGAAGGCTTTCTTT. This encodes CASSLTQGKAFF.

The chain has TRBV19 and TRBJ1-2; D gene unclear. The germline V and J ends were trimmed by 8 bases and 5 bases, with 9 bases remaining between them. Germline CDR1 and CDR2: LNHDA and SQIVND (reference sequence). The CDR3 loop spans 11 amino acids. This CDR3 reads CASSTLYGYTF. Here the CDR3 DNA reads TGTGCCAGTTCAACCCTTTATGGCTACACCTTC.

The table lists this clone with many counts. This chain's CDR3 is CAMREGQTDTQYF. The CDR3, as DNA: TGTGCCATGCGGGAGGGCCAAACAGATACGCAGTATTTT. This sequence joins TRBV10-3 and TRBJ2-3, with 9 bases fitting TRBD2. The CDR3 sequence is 13 residues long. V shed 9 bases and J 3 bases; nucleotides not matched to a gene: 4. Germline lookup yields CDR1 ENHRY and CDR2 SYGVKD.